This entry describes one T cell receptor beta chain. Antigen unknown. The method was immunoSEQ multiplex PCR; TCRdb's version includes in-frame clones alone and lacks a portion of them. The sample consists of 200,000 to 250,000 clones, approximately 94% of them appearing once. The sample originates from a study of T cell responses to AZD1222 COVID-19 vaccine. Notes on the study in general: Seropositive AZD1222 recipients at baseline numbered only five to seven. Females outnumbered males among donors, who were mostly white British; clonal diversity was possibly underestimated. Vaccine-associated CD4 TCRs spanned spike, dominant at 160-218 and 743-854.

The CDR3 extends over 15 amino acids. The ends lost 4 bases at V and 7 bases at J; junction bases unmatched: 12. Germline CDR1 SGDLS, CDR2 YYNGEE. The chain employs TRBV9 and TRBJ1-1; 8 bases agree with TRBD1. The sequenced sample was peripheral blood, obtained 28 days after the second dose of the MenACWY control vaccine. This TCR came from an adult who received the MenACWY meningococcal vaccine as a control. CDR3: CASSPRGQGWDEAFF. For the CDR3, the DNA is TGTGCCAGCAGCCCCCGAGGACAGGGATGGGATGAAGCTTTCTTT.